The following is a TCR beta chain sequence with its context. As yet, its antigen is unknown. The sample belongs to a study of T cell repertoires in cytomegalovirus infection. As for the study in general: HLA-C-restricted CMV epitopes, recently identified, and well-studied HLA-B-restricted ones were used by the study. Public TCR beta signatures provided an indication of both CMV infection and a matching HLA type. Study-wide results and caveats: Summed public TCR beta family frequency identified CMV carriers bearing the relevant HLA.

J gave up 8 bases and V 10 bases, and 2 bases lay outside the gene matches. CDR1 MDHEN and CDR2 SYDVKM come from the germline V gene. This CDR3 contains 10 residues. TCRdb ran MiXCR on the reads and lists one entry per CDR3 protein. The table includes 700,000 to 950,000 distinct CDR3 sequences, over 25% detected once. This sequence joins TRBV28 and TRBJ1-2, with 9 bases identical to TRBD1. This TCR was recovered from a human donor in good health (CMV status not recorded). Some clones in this sample may be carry-over from other donors' samples. Here the sequenced sample was cultured CD8+ T cells from PBMCs, taken from culture after CMV antigen stimulation. This CDR3 is CATDRGGYTF. CDR3 DNA sequence: TGTGCCACCGACAGGGGGGGCTACACCTTC.